The next 3 T cell receptor beta chains were all read from a single sample in a study of a mutant IDH1 vaccine in newly diagnosed glioma. Time point of the sample: week 23, last vaccination. It was 300 ug of mutant IDH1 20-mer peptide that made up each vaccine dose, given with topical imiquimod. Sequenced by immunoSEQ multiplex PCR; TCRdb stores in-frame clones only, minus some. Of 60,000 to 85,000 clones in the sample, about 85% are singletons; the top ten hold 0.6% to 0.95%. No antigens are known for them. The input for sequencing was PBMCs, taken from a glioma patient whose treatment included an IDH1 peptide vaccine. The receptors shown here come from a woman aged 45 to 65 with glioma.

The sample holds a few counts of this clone. A read error may produce the germline difference seen at one junction end. The chain uses TRBV20-1 and TRBJ1-2, with D uncertain. This CDR3 comprises 11 residues. Germline V gene sequence: CDR1 DFQATT, CDR2 SNEGSKA (reference sequence). The CDR3 loop is CSARGVYGYTF. The CDR3, as DNA: TGCAGTGCCAGAGGCGTATATGGCTACACCTTC.

The rearrangement uses TRBV19 and TRBJ2-1; 9 bases agree with TRBD2. Germline-derived CDR1 and CDR2 are LNHDA and SQIVND (reference sequence). The CDR3 runs 15 residues. The trim removed 3 bases at V and 4 bases at J, leaving 4 bases unmatched. The CDR3: CASSINSGSYNEQFF. The DNA for the CDR3 is TGTGCCAGTAGTATTAATAGCGGGAGTTACAATGAGCAGTTCTTC. Combining the CDR3 with reference TRBV19 and TRBJ2-1 gives the whole variable domain DGGITQSPKYLFRKEGQNVTLSCEQNLNHDAMYWYRQDPGQGLRLIYYSQIVNDFQKGDIAEGYSVSREKKESFPLTVTSAQKNPTAFYLCASSINSGSYNEQFFGPGTRLTVL.

This sequence joins TRBV28 and TRBJ2-7; D is ambiguous. CDR3 length: 13 amino acids. V was cut by 7 bases and J by 0 bases, with 10 bases left in between. Germline CDR1 and CDR2: MDHEN and SYDVKM. The CDR3 DNA reads TGTGCCAGCAAAACCTGGGGCTCCTACGAGCAGTACTTC. It yields the protein CASKTWGSYEQYF.